The T cell receptor beta chain described here comes from a study of OX40 agonist ivuxolimab in advanced cancers. As for the study in general: Enrolled patients in dose escalation had cancers that were hepatocellular carcinoma, melanoma, renal cell or head and neck cancer. A history of anti-PD-1, anti-PD-L1 or anti-CTLA-4 therapy was acceptable, and approximately 41% had some.

Repertoires were generated with immunoSEQ multiplex PCR, while TCRdb's copy carries only in-frame clones and drops some. The sample records about 97,000 clones, 86% being singletons. Points on this clone: The target antigen is unknown.

With autoimmune disease history or systemic immunosuppression, patients were excluded. V was shortened by 4 bases and J by 5 bases, with 2 bases between the two germline ends. The length of the CDR3 is 11 residues. CDR1 is MNHNS, CDR2 SASEGT, per germline. Study outcomes and limitations: More expanded clones were seen, on average, in CD8+ T cells than in CD4+.

This clonotype was sampled from an adult with an advanced solid tumor such as melanoma, head and neck, liver or kidney cancer. Specimen: CD4+ or CD8+ T cells sorted from blood, collected in a trial of the OX40 agonist ivuxolimab. This chain connects TRBV6-1 to TRBJ1-4; D is unresolved. CDR3 protein: CASSVNEKLFF. In DNA form, the CDR3 reads TGTGCCAGCAGTGTCAATGAAAAACTGTTTTTT.